This TCR beta chain originates from a study of T-cell reconstitution after alpha-beta-depleted transplantation in children. Unique molecular identifiers featured in how the TCRbeta library was prepared. TCRdb reanalysed the PCR reads using MiXCR and keeps one entry per CDR3 protein. This table has some 200,000 distinct CDR3 sequences, 9% to 10% appearing once. The table lists this clonotype with many counts. V was clipped by 6 bases and J by 0 bases, with 8 bases between them. The CDR3 runs 13 residues. Germline CDR1 and CDR2: SGHTA and FQGNSA. The source is a human donor who donated a stem cell graft to a child with SCID. The source was PBMCs from the stem cell graft donor, collected from the stem cell graft. The V gene is TRBV7-2, the J gene TRBJ2-5, with D perhaps TRBD1 (5 bases). This CDR3 is CASRKGYQETQYF. The CDR3 DNA follows: TGTGCCAGCAGAAAGGGGTACCAAGAGACCCAGTACTTC.